This entry concerns a single T cell receptor (beta chain). The antigen is undetermined. V was clipped by 1 base and J by 6 bases; unmatched bases: 8. Germline assignment: CDR1 SGHAT and CDR2 FQNNGV. The CDR3 covers 17 residues. Method: immunoSEQ multiplex PCR; TCRdb's copy keeps in-frame clones and lacks some. The sample gives some 120,000 clones, 70% to 90% of which show up once; approximately 1.5% is in the top ten. The data derive from a study of T cell responses to AZD1222 COVID-19 vaccine. Points from the study as a whole: At baseline, seropositivity was found in only 5 to 7 AZD1222 recipients. Donors were largely white British and mainly female; clonal diversity was possibly underestimated. Vaccine-associated CD4 TCRs spanned spike, dominant at 160-218 and 743-854. It was only after the peak T cell response that any repertoires were sampled.

The gene calls are TRBV11-2 and TRBJ2-3; 12 bases fit TRBD2. The sequence came from an adult in good health. The material was peripheral blood, obtained on day 0 of AZD1222 vaccination. DNA for the CDR3: TGTGCCAGCAGCTTAGGGGCTAGCGGGAGGGGGCTTGATACGCAGTATTTT. It yields the protein CASSLGASGRGLDTQYF. The complete variable domain, with remaining parts taken from reference TRBV11-2 and TRBJ2-3, reads EAGVAQSPRYKIIEKRQSVAFWCNPISGHATLYWYQQILGQGPKLLIQFQNNGVVDDSQLPKDRFSAERLKGVDSTLKIQPAKLEDSAVYLCASSLGASGRGLDTQYFGPGTRLTVL.